This T cell receptor (beta chain) was documented in a study of immune evolution from preneoplasia to lung adenocarcinoma. Two lung cancer pathologists independently confirmed each histologic diagnosis. Macro-dissection enriched premalignant or tumor cells before nucleic acid extraction. Generated by immunoSEQ multiplex PCR, the TCRdb table keeps only in-frame clones and is missing some. The data show fewer than 13,000 clones, 65% to 90% seen once. Regarding this clone: What it recognizes is unknown.

J lost 7 bases, V lost 3 bases, and 9 bases had no gene match. The CDR3 covers 15 residues. Germline V lookup: CDR1 KGHSY, CDR2 FQNENV. Study conclusions and caveats: Top clone frequencies peaked in normal lung, apparently declining through invasive adenocarcinoma.

This TCR came from a person between 65 and 80 years old with lung adenocarcinoma. Input material: FFPE minimally invasive lung adenocarcinoma tissue. The chain recombines TRBV16 with TRBJ1-2; 9 nucleotides match TRBD1. DNA for the CDR3: TGTGCCAGCAGCCAGACCGGGACAGGGATTGCTGGCTACACCTTC. It codes for CASSQTGTGIAGYTF.